This entry describes one T cell receptor beta chain. The record originates from a study of blood T cell repertoires in COVID-19. Seattle patient enrollment occurred during active infection, with longitudinal follow-up thereafter. The method was immunoSEQ multiplex PCR; TCRdb's version includes in-frame clones alone and lacks a portion of them. The sample records 410,000 or so clones, over 75% being singletons. Looked up from germline, CDR1 is SEHNR and CDR2 is FQNEAQ (reference sequence). This CDR3 is built from 15 residues. J gave up 3 bases and V 1 base, and 1 base lay outside the gene matches. The TCR originated in a woman in her thirties or forties with COVID-19, enrolled during active disease. The rearrangement joins TRBV7-9 to TRBJ2-7, with 12 bases lining up with TRBD2. Sequencing was done on a sample of peripheral blood. The CDR3 nucleotides read TGTGCCAGCAGCTTAGGACTAGCGGGAGTCTACGAGCAGTACTTC. Amino acids: CASSLGLAGVYEQYF.